This passage covers 15 T cell receptor beta chains from one sample sequenced in a study of cytomegalovirus exposure and HLA in healthy donors. TCRdb keeps only in-frame clones here, not all; method: immunoSEQ multiplex PCR. The data show 150,000 to 200,000 clones, with just under 85% seen just once and 2% to 2.5% held by the top ten. Sequences were obtained from PBMCs. The receptors were sampled from a man under 40 in good health and CMV-seropositive.

This clone was recorded only once. The rearrangement links TRBV27 to TRBJ2-2; a weak D match, TRBD1 (5 bases). With 0 bases removed from V and 6 bases from J, the gap between germline ends came to 11 bases. The CDR3 runs to 15 residues. CDR1 MNHEY and CDR2 SMNVEV come from the germline V gene (reference sequence). In nucleotides, the CDR3 is TGTGCCAGCAGTTTATCCCCAGGGTCCGCCGGGGAGCTGTTTTTT. It specifies CASSLSPGSAGELFF.

The V call is TRBV5-5, the J call TRBJ2-2; D remains ambiguous. V was trimmed by 0 bases and J by 6 bases, leaving 3 bases between them. This CDR3 contains 12 residues. Per the germline V gene, CDR1 is SGHKS and CDR2 is YYEKEE (reference sequence). The CDR3 region has the DNA TGTGCCAGCAGCTTGGGCGCCGGGGAGCTGTTTTTT. Its translation: CASSLGAGELFF.

The chain combines TRBV4-3 with TRBJ2-3; D remains ambiguous. Trimming cost V 4 bases and J 1 base, with 6 bases left between them. Germline CDR1 and CDR2: LGHNA and YSLEER. CDR3 length equals 13 residues. As DNA, the CDR3 is TGCGCCAGCAGCCTGGTAGGCACAGATACGCAGTATTTT. It encodes CASSLVGTDTQYF.

V gene TRBV30 combines with J gene TRBJ1-2; D is perhaps TRBD1 (5 bases). Germline lookup yields CDR1 GTSNPN and CDR2 SVGIG (reference sequence). The CDR3 spans 13 residues. V gave up 3 bases and J gave up 8 bases, with 16 bases separating them. The CDR3 region has the DNA TGTGCCTGGAGAGAGACAGTCCTAAAAGGCTACACCTTC. It is translated as CAWRETVLKGYTF.

In the case of this clone: Mismatch with germline at one junction end may stem from a read error. CDR3 nucleotides: TGCGCCAGCAGCCAAGATGACAGATTGGAGTCACCCCCCCACTTT. This gives the protein CASSQDDRLESPPHF. The chain employs TRBV4-1 and TRBJ1-6; D is possibly TRBD1 (5 bases). CDR3 length: 15 amino acids. The germline V gene encodes CDR1 MGHRA and CDR2 YSYEKL.

This rearrangement joins TRBV7-6 to TRBJ1-3, with 8 bases fitting TRBD1. CDR3 length: 14 residues. CDR1 and CDR2 from the germline V gene are SGHVS and FNYEAQ. Trimming took 5 bases from V and 6 from J; bases not matched to a gene: 6. CDR3 protein: CASSQTGEVNTIYF. DNA of the CDR3: TGTGCCAGCAGCCAGACAGGGGAGGTAAACACCATATATTTT.

V gene TRBV7-2 combines with J gene TRBJ2-7; 8 positions agree with TRBD1. Germline V gene data show CDR1 as SGHTA and CDR2 as FQGNSA. This CDR3 is 15 amino acids long. The V and J ends lost 3 bases and 4 bases, in that order; junction bases with no gene match: 8. The CDR3, as DNA: TGTGCCAGCAGCTTCGGACAGGGCGAGGGGTACGAGCAGTACTTC. This encodes CASSFGQGEGYEQYF.

V gene TRBV9 combines with J gene TRBJ1-4; D remains unclear. The CDR3 runs 14 residues. V was clipped by 0 bases and J by 5 bases, with 8 bases between them. Germline assignment: CDR1 SGDLS and CDR2 YYNGEE. The CDR3 DNA reads TGTGCCAGCAGCGTAGACGCGGGCAATGAAAAACTGTTTTTT. Its translation: CASSVDAGNEKLFF.

This clone came up once. This chain connects TRBV21-1 to TRBJ2-7; TRBD1 was called by the table and not checked on the DNA. TRBV21-1 is a pseudogene. This CDR3 contains 16 residues. CDR3 nucleotides: TGTGCCAGCAGCGCCTCTGACAGGGGTTTCTCCTACGAGCAGTACTTC. Encoded protein: CASSASDRGFSYEQYF.

This clone has only a few counts. In DNA form, the CDR3 reads TGTGCCAGCAGCCCCTTCGGGGTCACCGGGGAGCTGTTTTTT. Its protein is CASSPFGVTGELFF. The chain links TRBV7-9 to TRBJ2-2, with D maybe TRBD2 (5 bases). V lost 5 bases to trimming and J lost 4 bases, with 11 bases between them. The CDR3 loop spans 14 amino acids. The V gene's germline CDR1 is SEHNR and CDR2 FQNEAQ (reference sequence).

The rearrangement uses TRBV5-1 and TRBJ1-2; D ambiguous. Germline CDR1 is SGHRS and CDR2 is YFSETQ. CDR3 size: 16 residues. Trimming took off 0 bases at V and 6 bases at J, with 18 bases between the two ends. The CDR3 loop reads CASSLAPGLGGDGYTF. The DNA of the CDR3 is TGCGCCAGCAGCTTGGCCCCCGGGCTCGGCGGGGATGGCTACACCTTC.

V gene TRBV6-6 combines with J gene TRBJ2-6; D is possibly TRBD1 (6 bases). CDR1 and CDR2 (germline): MNHNY, SVGAGI (reference sequence). The CDR3 is 15 residues long. V lost 6 bases to trimming and J lost 2 bases, with 11 bases between them. The CDR3 loop is CASSSDRTGANVLTF. The CDR3 bases are TGTGCCAGCAGCTCCGACAGGACTGGGGCCAACGTCCTGACTTTC.

V is TRBV7-9 and J is TRBJ1-2, with D possibly matching TRBD1 (5 bases). The CDR3 loop spans 15 amino acids. CDR1 is SEHNR, CDR2 FQNEAQ, per germline (reference sequence). The V and J ends lost 2 bases and 0 bases respectively, with 10 bases between them. The chain's CDR3 is CASSLQGLANYGYTF. The CDR3 DNA reads TGTGCCAGCAGCTTACAGGGCCTAGCTAACTATGGCTACACCTTC.

The V and J genes are TRBV2 and TRBJ1-2, with D perhaps TRBD1 (6 bases). CDR1 and CDR2 (germline): SNHLY, FYNNEI. The CDR3 has 14 residues. The V end lost 5 bases, the J end lost 4 bases, and 14 bases lay between the germline ends. The CDR3 coding sequence is TGTGCCAGCAGTCGGACGACAGGCTCCTATGGCTACACCTTC. Translated: CASSRTTGSYGYTF.

The CDR3 bases are TGCGCCAGCAGCCGGGACAGGGGTAGCAATCAGCCCCAGCATTTT. Its protein product is CASSRDRGSNQPQHF. The chain employs TRBV4-1 and TRBJ1-5; 10 nucleotides line up with TRBD1. This CDR3 contains 15 residues. The germline V gene has CDR1 MGHRA and CDR2 YSYEKL. With 4 bases clipped from V and 0 bases from J, the junction kept 0 bases outside the gene matches.